This T cell receptor (beta chain) was captured in a study of shared clonotypes between healthy human individuals. Findings and limits, study-wide: Clonotypes shared by all four donors outscored non-shared clonotypes in generation probability.

Concerning this clone: The antigen remains undetermined.

Repertoires were generated with immunoSEQ multiplex PCR, while TCRdb's copy carries only in-frame clones and drops some. The data show nearly 1 million clones, about three quarters seen once. V shed 3 bases, J shed 1 base, and the junction held 15 bases outside the gene matches. The CDR3 covers 19 residues. Per germline, CDR1 MDHEN and CDR2 SYDVKM. V is TRBV28 and J is TRBJ1-5; 7 bases fit TRBD1. The source is a man aged 18 to 35 in good health. Material: memory CD4+ T cells sorted from blood. The subset is: CD45RA-negative fraction. For the CDR3, the DNA is TGTGCCAGCAGTTTTAATAGATGGGACAGCAATTCAAGCAATCAGCCCCAGCATTTT. Translated: CASSFNRWDSNSSNQPQHF.